Listed below are T cell receptor beta chains from one sample, sequenced in a study of Graves' ophthalmopathy and Graves' hyperthyroidism. From the multiplex PCR reads, TCRdb called clonotypes with MiXCR, one entry per CDR3 protein. The sample contains over 650,000 distinct CDR3 sequences, about 40% of which appear only once. Sequencing was performed on peripheral blood. The origin of the receptors is an adult man with Graves' ophthalmopathy. Each CDR3 is given without its conserved first and last residue. The order of the fields is V gene, CDR3 protein.

TRBV7-2,ASSLPGLAGARGTYNEQF
TRBV19,ASSFTTGGTEAF
TRBV9,ASSGSSGVNEKLF
TRBV20-1,SALWQETQH
TRBV29-1,SVATGGLY
TRBV18,ASSPDRISDEQY
TRBV29-1,SVGLAVQETQY
TRBV12-3/TRBV12-4,ASSFSTGQGGEKLF
TRBV5-1,ASSPGRGLQTANYGYT
TRBV9,ASSLRGTSYGEQY
TRBV6-2/TRBV6-3,ASSYSTTNTGELF
TRBV7-9,ASSLVEVAGELF
TRBV20-1,SARAQGALNTGELF
TRBV20-1,SARDMAGSNVLT
TRBV9,ASSARSLSGTSGGELF
TRBV2,ASASPVRKLF
TRBV7-2,ASSLGASGNSPLH
TRBV29-1,SLTGHTEAF
TRBV29-1,SVVGGKDQPQH
TRBV2,ASSEGAQGYEQY
TRBV5-1,ATRSGQDGYT
TRBV12-3/TRBV12-4,ASSLGGEQKDAGELF
TRBV29-1,SVEDRDRALEQY
TRBV7-9,ASSWDGTYEQY
TRBV5-1,ASSLGQTGGYEQY